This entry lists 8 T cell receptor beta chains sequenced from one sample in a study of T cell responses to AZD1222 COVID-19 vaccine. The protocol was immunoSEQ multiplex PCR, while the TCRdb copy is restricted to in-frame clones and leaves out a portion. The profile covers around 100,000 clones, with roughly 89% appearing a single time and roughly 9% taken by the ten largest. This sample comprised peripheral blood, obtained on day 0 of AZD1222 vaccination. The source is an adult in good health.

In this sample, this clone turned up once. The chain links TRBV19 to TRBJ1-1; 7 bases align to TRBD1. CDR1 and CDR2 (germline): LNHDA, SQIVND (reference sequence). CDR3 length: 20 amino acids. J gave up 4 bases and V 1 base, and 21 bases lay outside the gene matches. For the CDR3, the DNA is TGTGCCAGTAGTATAGGGGCGGTGGTGTTGACAGGGAGTATGGGCACTGAAGCTTTCTTT. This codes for CASSIGAVVLTGSMGTEAFF. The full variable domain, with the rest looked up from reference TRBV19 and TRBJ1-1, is DGGITQSPKYLFRKEGQNVTLSCEQNLNHDAMYWYRQDPGQGLRLIYYSQIVNDFQKGDIAEGYSVSREKKESFPLTVTSAQKNPTAFYLCASSIGAVVLTGSMGTEAFFGQGTRLTVV.

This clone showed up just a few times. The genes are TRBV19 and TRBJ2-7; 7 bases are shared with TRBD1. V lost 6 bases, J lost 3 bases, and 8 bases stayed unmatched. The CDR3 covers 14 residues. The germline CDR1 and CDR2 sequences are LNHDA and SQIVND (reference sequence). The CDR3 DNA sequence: TGTGCCAGTAGCCCTGACAGGGCCTACTACGAGCAGTACTTC. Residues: CASSPDRAYYEQYF.

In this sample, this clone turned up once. The CDR3 loop is CAISETQGADTQYF. CDR3 nucleotide sequence: TGTGCCATCAGTGAGACTCAGGGGGCGGATACGCAGTATTTT. The chain recombines TRBV10-3 with TRBJ2-3; 8 bases fit TRBD1. Germline lookup yields CDR1 ENHRY and CDR2 SYGVKD. The CDR3 is made up of 14 amino acids. The trim removed 2 bases at V and 6 bases at J, leaving 4 bases unmatched.

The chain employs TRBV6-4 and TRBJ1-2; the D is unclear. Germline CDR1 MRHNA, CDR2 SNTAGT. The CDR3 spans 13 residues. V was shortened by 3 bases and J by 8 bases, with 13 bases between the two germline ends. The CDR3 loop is CASSESLMGGYTF. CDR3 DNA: TGTGCCAGCAGTGAATCTCTTATGGGGGGCTACACCTTC.

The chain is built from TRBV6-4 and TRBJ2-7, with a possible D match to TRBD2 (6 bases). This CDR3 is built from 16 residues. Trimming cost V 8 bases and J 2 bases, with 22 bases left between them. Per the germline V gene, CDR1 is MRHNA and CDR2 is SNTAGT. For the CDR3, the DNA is TGTGCCAGCGCCGAATCAACACCGCCGGGGGCCTACGAGCAGTACTTC. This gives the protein CASAESTPPGAYEQYF.

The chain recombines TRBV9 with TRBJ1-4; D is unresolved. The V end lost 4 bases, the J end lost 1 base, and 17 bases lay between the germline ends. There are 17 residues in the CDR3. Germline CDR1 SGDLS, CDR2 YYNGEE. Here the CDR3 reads CASSTREGRGTNEKLFF. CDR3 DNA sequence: TGTGCCAGCAGCACCCGGGAGGGTCGGGGAACTAATGAAAAACTGTTTTTT.

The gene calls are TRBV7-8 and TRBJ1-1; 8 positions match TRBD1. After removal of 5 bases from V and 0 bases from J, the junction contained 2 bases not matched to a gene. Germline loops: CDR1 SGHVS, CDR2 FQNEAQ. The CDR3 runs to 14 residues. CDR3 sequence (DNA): TGTGCCAGCAGCCGACAGGGGTTGAACACTGAAGCTTTCTTT. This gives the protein CASSRQGLNTEAFF.

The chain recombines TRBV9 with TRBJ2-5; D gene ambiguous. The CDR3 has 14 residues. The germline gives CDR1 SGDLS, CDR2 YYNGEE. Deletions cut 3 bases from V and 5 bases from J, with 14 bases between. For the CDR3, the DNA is TGTGCCAGCAGCGCCAATGTGGTTAGGGAGACCCAGTACTTC. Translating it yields CASSANVVRETQYF.